Following are 24 T cell receptor beta chains from one sample sequenced in a study of CD4 and CD8 cells across lung adenocarcinoma regions. In TCRdb, the PCR reads were re-called with MiXCR into one record per CDR3 protein. The sample holds around 7,100 distinct CDR3 sequences, 40% to 60% seen once. The sequencing sample was made of CD4+ T cells from the center of a lung tumor. The receptors derive from a female donor with lung adenocarcinoma. The CD4 and CD8 labels of this study may be unreliable.

The chain uses TRBV10-3 and TRBJ2-1, with 16 bases matching TRBD2. The germline V gene encodes CDR1 ENHRY and CDR2 SYGVKD. V shed 2 bases, J shed 6 bases, and the junction held 10 bases outside the gene matches. The CDR3 totals 19 residues. CDR3 amino acids: CAISERVPGLAGGSNEQFF. The CDR3 DNA sequence: TGTGCCATCAGTGAGAGGGTCCCGGGACTAGCGGGAGGGAGCAATGAGCAGTTCTTC.

The chain carries TRBV6-2 or TRBV6-3 and TRBJ1-1, with D uncertain. The V and J ends lost 5 bases and 1 base respectively, with 8 bases between them. CDR1 is MNHEY, CDR2 SVGEGT, per germline. This CDR3 spans 13 amino acids. The CDR3 bases are TGTGCCAGCAGTATTACAGAGAACACTGAAGCTTTCTTT. Translation: CASSITENTEAFF.

This clonotype has just one count. The V gene is TRBV6-5, the J gene TRBJ1-2; D possibly corresponds to TRBD1 (6 bases). The CDR3 consists of 13 residues. Trimming left V 2 bases short and J 8 bases short, with 12 bases between. Germline lookup yields CDR1 MNHEY and CDR2 SVGAGI. The CDR3 loop reads CASSYPQGGGYTF. CDR3 DNA sequence: TGTGCCAGCAGTTACCCACAGGGTGGCGGCTACACCTTC.

This sequence joins TRBV3-1 and TRBJ2-4; D is unclear. The germline gives CDR1 LGHDT, CDR2 YNNKEL (reference sequence). V gave up 4 bases and J gave up 15 bases, with 22 bases separating them. The CDR3 is 14 amino acids. In nucleotides, the CDR3 is TGTGCCAGCAGCCTGCGTGGGTCCGATGACCAACCGTACTTC. This gives the protein CASSLRGSDDQPYF.

In its sample, this clonotype was seen many times. V usage is TRBV6-1 and J usage is TRBJ1-2; D is ambiguous. This CDR3 is built from 14 residues. V was cut by 4 bases and J by 0 bases, with 9 bases left in between. Germline CDR1 is MNHNS and CDR2 is SASEGT. CDR3 protein: CASSGTQSNYGYTF. CDR3 sequence (DNA): TGTGCCAGCAGTGGGACGCAGTCTAACTATGGCTACACCTTC.

This chain connects TRBV6-4 to TRBJ2-3; TRBD1 agrees at 8 bases. This CDR3 is 14 amino acids long. CDR1 and CDR2 (germline): MRHNA, SNTAGT. The J segment lost 5 bases and the V segment lost 6 bases, leaving 7 bases of the junction unmatched. CDR3 protein: CASSGQGAKDTQYF. In DNA, the CDR3 is TGTGCCAGCAGCGGACAGGGTGCGAAAGATACGCAGTATTTT.

The rearrangement joins TRBV27 to TRBJ2-2; 11 bases line up with TRBD1. The ends lost 10 bases at V and 4 bases at J; junction bases unmatched: 8. The CDR3 consists of 15 residues. Germline V gene lookup returns CDR1 MNHEY and CDR2 SMNVEV (reference sequence). The CDR3 DNA reads TGTGCCACCTCGCCGGACAGGGGGCGCACCGGGGAGCTGTTTTTT. Its protein product is CATSPDRGRTGELFF.

This clonotype occurred many times. The chain combines TRBV6-1 with TRBJ2-7; 7 bases match TRBD1. Germline lookup yields CDR1 MNHNS and CDR2 SASEGT. The CDR3 contains 16 residues. V shed 3 bases and J 0 bases; nucleotides not matched to a gene: 8. DNA for the CDR3: TGTGCCAGCAGTGACCCAGGACAGGTGAACTCCTACGAGCAGTACTTC. Translated, it gives CASSDPGQVNSYEQYF.

The V and J genes are TRBV27 and TRBJ2-3; TRBD2 aligns across 11 bases. The DNA end is more similar to TRBJ2-7, so the J call may be wrong. CDR1 is MNHEY and CDR2 is SMNVEV in the germline V gene (reference sequence). This CDR3 comprises 15 residues. CDR3 amino acids: CASSPGLADNDEQYF. DNA of the CDR3: TGTGCCAGCAGTCCGGGACTAGCGGATAACGATGAGCAGTACTTC.

The V and J genes are TRBV6-2 or TRBV6-3 and TRBJ2-1; no firm D call. V was pared by 6 bases and J by 4 bases, with 10 bases between. This CDR3 spans 13 amino acids. From germline, CDR1 is MNHEY and CDR2 SVGEGT. CDR3 region: CASSTTPYNEQFF. CDR3 coding DNA: TGTGCCAGCAGCACCACGCCTTACAATGAGCAGTTCTTC.

This chain uses TRBV7-9 with TRBJ2-3; either TRBD1 or TRBD2 may fit D (5 bases each). This CDR3 is 13 amino acids long. Germline CDR1 reads SEHNR; CDR2 reads FQNEAQ (reference sequence). V dropped 5 bases and J dropped 0 bases, with 6 bases sitting between them. The CDR3 sequence: CASSRDSTDTQYF. Written as DNA, the CDR3 is TGTGCCAGCAGCCGGGACAGCACAGATACGCAGTATTTT.

This clonotype occurred a few times. The chain is built from TRBV7-6 and TRBJ1-1, with D unresolved. This CDR3 region has 15 residues. V was clipped by 2 bases and J by 0 bases, with 10 bases between them. In germline, CDR1 is SGHVS, CDR2 FNYEAQ. This CDR3 reads CASSLSETMNTEAFF. CDR3 bases: TGTGCCAGCAGCTTATCAGAGACCATGAACACTGAAGCTTTCTTT.

This clonotype is labeled as medium-sized. This chain uses TRBV27 with TRBJ2-2; 8 positions match TRBD2. Per germline, CDR1 MNHEY and CDR2 SMNVEV (reference sequence). CDR3 length equals 17 residues. Trimming cost V 2 bases and J 4 bases; bases outside gene matches: 9. CDR3 amino acids: CASSLREGGPSTGELFF. For the CDR3, the DNA is TGTGCCAGCAGTTTACGGGAGGGTGGTCCGAGCACCGGGGAGCTGTTTTTT.

The genes are TRBV9 and TRBJ2-3, with TRBD1 identical over 8 bases. V trimming: 2 bases; J trimming: 4 bases; junction bases outside the gene matches: 6. This CDR3 region has 15 residues. The germline V gene encodes CDR1 SGDLS and CDR2 YYNGEE. CDR3 in DNA: TGTGCCAGCAGCGTCGGACAGGGAGGCCCAGATACGCAGTATTTT. It encodes CASSVGQGGPDTQYF.

The table lists this clonotype with many counts. The chain carries TRBV20-1 and TRBJ2-3; 7 bases fit TRBD2. The CDR3 extends over 15 amino acids. The V gene's germline CDR1 is DFQATT and CDR2 SNEGSKA (reference sequence). Losses at the gene ends were 8 bases for V and 4 bases for J; bases not matched to a gene: 15. This CDR3 is CSTLNLAVASDTQYF. The CDR3 DNA follows: TGCAGTACACTAAATCTAGCGGTCGCTTCAGATACGCAGTATTTT.

Regarding this clonotype: One junction end disagrees with the germline gene, perhaps due to a read error. The V gene is TRBV6-1, the J gene TRBJ2-2; D might be TRBD1 or TRBD2, each matching 5 bases. The germline V gene encodes CDR1 MNHNS and CDR2 SASEGT. The CDR3 totals 16 residues. The DNA for the CDR3 is TGTGCCATCAGTGAAAACCCGGCTGTGAACACCGGGGCGCTGTTTTTT. It specifies CAISENPAVNTGALFF.

This chain connects TRBV9 to TRBJ2-3; 8 bases match TRBD1. V lost 4 bases to trimming and J lost 3 bases; unmatched junction nucleotides: 10. There are 16 residues in the CDR3. Germline loops: CDR1 SGDLS, CDR2 YYNGEE. The CDR3 bases are TGTGCCAGCAGCCCCCGACCAGGGGGCGATACAGATACGCAGTATTTT. Translated: CASSPRPGGDTDTQYF.

V and J are TRBV12-5 and TRBJ2-1; D might be TRBD2 (6 bases). V gave up 0 bases and J gave up 0 bases, with 15 bases separating them. The germline V gene encodes CDR1 LGHNT and CDR2 FRNRAP. This CDR3 comprises 18 residues. The CDR3 nucleotides read TGTGCTAGTGGTTTGGTAAGGGACTTTTCTAGCTCCTACAATGAGCAGTTCTTC. Its protein product is CASGLVRDFSSSYNEQFF.

In its sample, this clonotype was seen a few times. The chain recombines TRBV6-1 with TRBJ2-5; 7 nucleotides agree with TRBD2. From germline, CDR1 is MNHNS and CDR2 SASEGT. The J segment lost 4 bases and the V segment lost 2 bases, leaving 7 bases of the junction unmatched. CDR3 length: 15 residues. CDR3 DNA sequence: TGTGCCAGCAGTGAAAGCGGGATGGCGGGAGAGACCCAGTACTTC. It codes for CASSESGMAGETQYF.

V usage is TRBV10-1 and J usage is TRBJ2-3; perhaps D is TRBD1 or TRBD2 (5 bases each). There are 13 residues in the CDR3. The ends were cut back, 11 bases at V and 12 bases at J, with 24 bases in the middle. The germline V gene encodes CDR1 WNHNN and CDR2 SYGVQD (reference sequence). CDR3 in amino acids: CASGLEGKDIQYF. In nucleotides, the CDR3 is TGCGCCTCGGGGCTGGAAGGTAAAGACATTCAGTATTTT.

This clonotype was seen only a few times. This chain connects TRBV6-5 to TRBJ2-5; tentatively, D is TRBD1 or TRBD2 (5 bases each). Germline V CDR1 and CDR2: MNHEY, SVGAGI. Trimming pared 0 bases from V and 7 bases from J, leaving 12 bases between. The CDR3 extends over 14 amino acids. This CDR3 reads CASSYSRDGGTQYF. CDR3 sequence (DNA): TGTGCCAGCAGTTACTCCCGGGACGGCGGGACCCAGTACTTC.

The gene calls are TRBV28 and TRBJ2-5; TRBD1 matches 12 bases. This CDR3 region has 16 residues. The J segment lost 4 bases and the V segment lost 8 bases, leaving 11 bases of the junction unmatched. Looked up from germline, CDR1 is MDHEN and CDR2 is SYDVKM. The CDR3 spells CASLPLGTGGRETQYF. CDR3 coding DNA: TGTGCCAGCTTACCCCTCGGGACAGGGGGCAGAGAGACCCAGTACTTC.

The table lists this clonotype with a count of one. The J gene is TRBJ1-1, the V gene TRBV9, with D possibly TRBD1 on 6 matching bases. The CDR3 contains 12 residues. V lost 3 bases and J lost 9, with 12 bases in between. The germline V gene encodes CDR1 SGDLS and CDR2 YYNGEE. Written as DNA, the CDR3 is TGTGCCAGCAGCGAATATCAGGGGAAAGCTTTCTTT. This sequence encodes CASSEYQGKAFF.

The chain couples TRBV6-4 to TRBJ2-1, with D unresolved. The CDR3 covers 16 residues. Germline-derived CDR1 and CDR2 are MRHNA and SNTAGT. Trimming took 0 bases from V and 0 from J, leaving 9 bases between them. CDR3 sequence: CASSDSERTSYNEQFF. For the CDR3, the DNA is TGTGCCAGCAGTGACTCAGAGCGCACCTCCTACAATGAGCAGTTCTTC.